These 22 T cell receptor beta chains came from one sample sequenced in a study of cytomegalovirus exposure and HLA in healthy donors (dated by TCRdb to about 2017). Receptors were amplified or captured by the immunoSEQ multiplex PCR assay. For the multiplex PCR, a mixture combining 60 forward primers for TCR Vbeta segments and 13 reverse primers for TCR Jbeta segments was used. Held by TCRdb, this immuneACCESS table contains in-frame sequences only and omits some clones. Under half of the omission traces to an unresolved V gene where checked; the cause of the rest is unknown. Recorded for this sample are 140,000 to 150,000 clones; about four fifths of them occurred a single time. The leading ten clones occupy approximately 4.1% of the sample. Sequencing used PBMCs. The receptors shown here come from a man aged 35-49 years in good health and CMV-seronegative.

The chain carries TRBV4-3 and TRBJ1-6, with D tentatively TRBD1 (5 bases). The V end was cut by 0 bases, the J end by 7 bases, with 7 bases between. The CDR3 runs 14 residues. CDR1 and CDR2 (germline): LGHNA, YSLEER. In nucleotides, the CDR3 is TGCGCCAGCAGCCAAGAGGGGGGGAATTCACCCCTCCACTTT. This sequence encodes CASSQEGGNSPLHF.

The chain carries TRBV29-1 and TRBJ1-2; TRBD1 is a possible D gene (6 bases). This CDR3 comprises 12 residues. Trimming took off 6 bases at V and 4 bases at J, with 12 bases between the two ends. Looked up from germline, CDR1 is SQVTM and CDR2 is ANQGSEA. CDR3 DNA sequence: TGCAGCGTGGGGGGGGCGAGCTATGGCTACACCTTC. Protein product: CSVGGASYGYTF. The entire variable domain, with the rest obtained from reference TRBV29-1 and TRBJ1-2, is as follows: SAVISQKPSRDICQRGTSLTIQCQVDSQVTMMFWYRQQPGQSLTLIATANQGSEATYESGFVIDKFPISRPNLTFSTLTVSNMSPEDSSIYLCSVGGASYGYTFGSGTRLTVV.

This clone was detected only a few times. The CDR3 region has the DNA TGCGCCAGCAGCCCGGGACAGCGCCGGACCACTGAAGCTTTCTTT. Protein product: CASSPGQRRTTEAFF. The chain carries TRBV5-1 and TRBJ1-1, with 7 positions matching TRBD1. The CDR3 spans 15 residues. Germline V gene sequence: CDR1 SGHRS, CDR2 YFSETQ. J gave up 4 bases and V 4 bases, and 10 bases lay outside the gene matches.

J is TRBJ1-1 and V is TRBV5-5; D is unclear. Germline CDR1 reads SGHKS; CDR2 reads YYEKEE (reference sequence). The CDR3 has 14 residues. V was trimmed by 5 bases and J by 5 bases, leaving 16 bases between them. The CDR3 here is CASRPSSGVTEAFF. Written as DNA, the CDR3 is TGTGCCAGCAGACCCTCATCGGGTGTGACTGAAGCTTTCTTT.

The V and J genes are TRBV5-1 and TRBJ2-2; D gene ambiguous. Germline CDR1 SGHRS, CDR2 YFSETQ. The V end lost 0 bases, the J end lost 7 bases, and 7 bases lay between the germline ends. The length of the CDR3 is 13 residues. This chain's CDR3 is CASSLEYFGELFF. The CDR3 nucleotides read TGCGCCAGCAGCTTGGAATATTTCGGGGAGCTGTTTTTT.

This clone showed up just a few times. The chain links TRBV5-6 to TRBJ1-5; 7 positions agree with TRBD1. Germline trimming cut 1 base from V and 7 bases from J; bases unmatched to any gene: 14. This CDR3 comprises 17 residues. CDR1 is SGHDT and CDR2 is YYEEEE in the germline V gene. The CDR3 here is CASSLTRQGPPRQPQHF. The CDR3 DNA follows: TGTGCCAGCAGCTTGACGCGACAGGGACCCCCTAGACAGCCCCAGCATTTT.

This chain links TRBV23-1 with TRBJ1-1, with D perhaps TRBD1 (5 bases). TRBV23-1 is designated an ORF whose function remains uncertain. V gave up 2 bases and J gave up 8 bases, with 9 bases separating them. This CDR3 contains 12 residues. The CDR3 sequence is CASSQQGVEAFF. The CDR3 nucleotides are TGCGCCAGCAGTCAACAGGGCGTGGAAGCTTTCTTT.

The chain employs TRBV11-2 and TRBJ2-5; 11 nucleotides line up with TRBD1. Germline CDR1 reads SGHAT; CDR2 reads FQNNGV. CDR3 length: 16 amino acids. Trimming took 5 bases from V and 5 from J; bases not matched to a gene: 10. CDR3 nucleotide sequence: TGTGCCAGCAGCCCGCGGACAGGGGGCTTTTCTGAGACCCAGTACTTC. This encodes CASSPRTGGFSETQYF.

This rearrangement joins TRBV19 to TRBJ1-2; TRBD1 might be the D (5 bases). Trimming left V 9 bases short and J 3 bases short, with 14 bases between. The V gene's germline CDR1 is LNHDA and CDR2 SQIVND (reference sequence). CDR3 length equals 13 residues. In DNA form, the CDR3 reads TGTGCCAGCAGTGCAGGGTCTGACTATGGCTACACCTTC. Protein product: CASSAGSDYGYTF.

The chain joins TRBV19 to TRBJ2-2; 7 nucleotides align to TRBD1. The CDR3 sequence is 14 residues long. V lost 10 bases, J lost 0 bases, and 5 bases stayed unmatched. Germline V lookup: CDR1 LNHDA, CDR2 SQIVND (reference sequence). CDR3 sequence (DNA): TGTGCCACGAGTGGGACAGCGAACACCGGGGAGCTGTTTTTT. This sequence encodes CATSGTANTGELFF.

V gene TRBV9 combines with J gene TRBJ2-7, with no clear D. Germline CDR1 and CDR2: SGDLS and YYNGEE. The V gene lost 0 bases and the J gene lost 2 bases, with 12 bases spanning the gap. This CDR3 comprises 15 residues. CDR3 loop: CASSVATGGAYEQYF. CDR3 coding DNA: TGTGCCAGCAGCGTAGCTACCGGCGGCGCCTACGAGCAGTACTTC.

The count of this clone is one. This chain links TRBV5-8 with TRBJ1-1; D is undetermined. Trimming pared 3 bases from V and 6 bases from J, leaving 15 bases between. The germline CDR1 and CDR2 sequences are SGHTS and YDEGEE. The CDR3 covers 14 residues. The CDR3 sequence: CASSSYPTAAEAFF. The CDR3 bases are TGTGCCAGCAGCTCCTACCCCACAGCGGCTGAAGCTTTCTTT.

The V call is TRBV2, the J call TRBJ1-2, with a weak D call TRBD1 (5 bases). Germline CDR1 SNHLY, CDR2 FYNNEI. CDR3 length: 13 amino acids. V lost 7 bases and J lost 5, with 14 bases in between. CDR3: CASITTGVYGYTF. For the CDR3, the DNA is TGTGCCAGCATCACAACGGGGGTTTATGGCTACACCTTC. Complete variable domain (other parts from reference TRBV2 and TRBJ1-2): EPEVTQTPSHQVTQMGQEVILRCVPISNHLYFYWYRQILGQKVEFLVSFYNNEISEKSEIFDDQFSVERPDGSNFTLKIRSTKLEDSAMYFCASITTGVYGYTFGSGTRLTVV.

The rearrangement uses TRBV29-1 and TRBJ1-2; D might be TRBD1 (5 bases). Germline V gene data show CDR1 as SQVTM and CDR2 as ANQGSEA. Trimming took 3 bases from V and 7 from J, leaving 12 bases between them. The CDR3 spans 12 residues. CDR3 amino acids: CSVEGGEGGYTF. DNA for the CDR3: TGCAGCGTTGAGGGGGGTGAGGGTGGCTACACCTTC.

In this sample, this clone turned up once. The chain has TRBV13 and TRBJ1-1, with unresolved D. This CDR3 has 14 amino acids. Germline V CDR1 and CDR2: PRHDT, FYEKMQ (reference sequence). Trimming removed 5 bases at V and 0 bases at J, with 10 bases between. This CDR3 reads CASSRGLMNTEAFF. The CDR3, as DNA: TGTGCCAGCAGCCGGGGTCTTATGAACACTGAAGCTTTCTTT.

This clone was seen only a few times. In DNA form, the CDR3 reads TGTGCCAGCAAAATCCAGGGATTAGAAAATCAGCCCCAGCATTTT. This encodes CASKIQGLENQPQHF. The gene calls are TRBV19 and TRBJ1-5; D possibly corresponds to TRBD1 (5 bases). Germline CDR1 and CDR2: LNHDA and SQIVND (reference sequence). Trimming stripped 9 bases from V and 4 bases from J, with 19 bases between. The CDR3 consists of 15 residues. The entire variable domain, with the rest obtained from reference TRBV19 and TRBJ1-5, is as follows: DGGITQSPKYLFRKEGQNVTLSCEQNLNHDAMYWYRQDPGQGLRLIYYSQIVNDFQKGDIAEGYSVSREKKESFPLTVTSAQKNPTAFYLCASKIQGLENQPQHFGDGTRLSIL.

This chain connects TRBV6-5 to TRBJ2-5; weak D call: TRBD2 (5 bases). This CDR3 has 15 residues. The germline gives CDR1 MNHEY, CDR2 SVGAGI. Trimming cost V 0 bases and J 1 base, with 9 bases left between them. For the CDR3, the DNA is TGTGCCAGCAGTTACTCGTCAAGCGGCCAAGAGACCCAGTACTTC. Translating it yields CASSYSSSGQETQYF.

The rearrangement joins TRBV5-4 to TRBJ1-2, with 7 positions matching TRBD1. CDR1 and CDR2 (germline): SGHNT, YYREEE (reference sequence). CDR3 size: 17 residues. The junction had 13 bases not matched to a gene; V was cut back by 0 bases and J by 5 bases. In nucleotides, the CDR3 is TGTGCCAGCAGCTTGGAGGCGGGTAACAGGGGAGGTTATGGCTACACCTTC. It codes for CASSLEAGNRGGYGYTF.

The V call is TRBV7-2, the J call TRBJ1-3; D gene unclear. The V end was cut by 5 bases, the J end by 4 bases, with 15 bases between. This CDR3 is built from 15 residues. Germline CDR1 reads SGHTA; CDR2 reads FQGNSA. CDR3 loop: CASSLTRIVGNTIYF. The CDR3 region has the DNA TGTGCCAGCAGCCTTACGAGGATTGTCGGAAACACCATATATTTT.

The V call is TRBV12-5, the J call TRBJ1-5; D ambiguous. There are 14 residues in the CDR3. CDR1 is LGHNT and CDR2 is FRNRAP in the germline V gene. V was trimmed by 4 bases and J by 0 bases, leaving 7 bases between them. The CDR3, as DNA: TGTGCTAGTGGTTCCGGGAATAGCAATCAGCCCCAGCATTTT. The encoded protein is CASGSGNSNQPQHF.

The gene calls are TRBV13 and TRBJ2-2, with TRBD2 matching 7 bases. The germline V gene has CDR1 PRHDT and CDR2 FYEKMQ (reference sequence). The CDR3 extends over 17 amino acids. Trimming removed 7 bases from V and 4 bases from J; junction bases left unmatched: 15. The CDR3, as DNA: TGTGCCAGCACCACGGCTTTACGGGGGGTAGCCACCGGGGAGCTGTTTTTT. It encodes CASTTALRGVATGELFF.

This chain joins TRBV11-2 and TRBJ2-1; D is unresolved. The germline CDR1 and CDR2 sequences are SGHAT and FQNNGV. V was trimmed by 1 base and J by 12 bases, leaving 13 bases between them. The CDR3 is 13 amino acids. The CDR3 reads CASSLALQALQFF. The CDR3 bases are TGTGCCAGCAGCTTAGCCCTTCAGGCCCTGCAGTTCTTC.